The rows below give T cell receptor beta chains drawn from one sample of a study of cytomegalovirus exposure and HLA in healthy donors. Profiling relied on immunoSEQ multiplex PCR, and the TCRdb table lists in-frame clones only, not all of them. The sample lists 120,000 or so clones, approximately 75% occurring once. Sequencing was performed on PBMCs. These receptors originate from a man between 45 and 60 years old in good health and CMV-seropositive. Both conserved end residues are part of each CDR3. Each record gives: D gene, V gene, CDR3 length, J gene, clone size, CDR3 protein, CDR3 DNA. A D gene is named only where the DNA matches it firmly. Where a row states a size, it is once, few, many or the class of an expanded clone; other rows omit it.

D: TRBD1; V: TRBV10-2; length: 14; J: TRBJ1-2; size: NA; CDR3: CASSESGTGKGYTF; DNA: TGCGCCAGCAGTGAGTCTGGGACAGGGAAGGGCTACACCTTC
D: TRBD2; V: TRBV5-1; length: 20; J: TRBJ2-2; size: NA; CDR3: CASSLIPKTSGRTGTGELFF; DNA: TGCGCCAGCAGCTTGATCCCGAAGACTAGCGGGAGAACAGGTACCGGGGAGCTGTTTTTT
D: TRBD1; V: TRBV7-9; length: 15; J: TRBJ1-2; size: NA; CDR3: CASSPTDRGVSDYTF; DNA: TGTGCCAGCAGCCCTACCGACAGGGGGGTCTCTGACTACACCTTC
D: NA; V: TRBV7-8; length: 14; J: TRBJ2-2; size: NA; CDR3: CASRTSDSTGELFF; DNA: TGTGCCAGCAGGACCTCGGACAGCACCGGGGAGCTGTTTTTT
D: NA; V: TRBV29-1; length: 14; J: TRBJ1-1; size: NA; CDR3: CSVQAAEGYGEAFF; DNA: TGCAGCGTTCAAGCAGCGGAGGGGTATGGTGAAGCTTTCTTT
D: NA; V: TRBV15; length: 15; J: TRBJ2-2; size: NA; CDR3: CATSRVVRGTGELFF; DNA: TGTGCCACCAGCAGAGTGGTCAGGGGCACCGGGGAGCTGTTTTTT
D: NA; V: TRBV5-4; length: 14; J: TRBJ1-1; size: few; CDR3: CASSLQGGGTEAFF; DNA: TGTGCCAGCAGCTTGCAGGGAGGAGGCACTGAAGCTTTCTTT
D: NA; V: TRBV5-1; length: 14; J: TRBJ2-1; size: few; CDR3: CASNFQGASNEQFF; DNA: TGCGCCAGCAACTTCCAGGGCGCGTCGAATGAGCAGTTCTTC
D: NA; V: TRBV7-2; length: 14; J: TRBJ2-7; size: NA; CDR3: CASSLAQANYEQYF; DNA: TGTGCCAGCAGCTTAGCACAGGCCAACTACGAGCAGTACTTC
D: NA; V: TRBV23-1; length: 16; J: TRBJ2-5; size: NA; CDR3: CAIDVRWAGLGETQYF; DNA: TGCGCCATCGACGTCCGGTGGGCAGGGTTGGGGGAGACCCAGTACTTC
D: NA; V: TRBV19; length: 13; J: TRBJ2-7; size: NA; CDR3: CASSTQPGYEQYF; DNA: TGTGCCAGTAGTACCCAACCGGGCTACGAGCAGTACTTC
D: NA; V: TRBV30; length: 16; J: TRBJ2-1; size: NA; CDR3: CAWSDIAASSYNEQFF; DNA: TGTGCCTGGAGTGATATAGCGGCGAGCTCCTACAATGAGCAGTTCTTC
D: NA; V: TRBV6-5; length: 13; J: TRBJ1-1; size: few; CDR3: CASSKSVNTEAFF; DNA: TGTGCCAGCAGTAAGTCGGTAAACACTGAAGCTTTCTTT
D: NA; V: TRBV2; length: 15; J: TRBJ2-1; size: NA; CDR3: CASSSFGGGSGEQFF; DNA: TGTGCCAGCAGCTCCTTCGGTGGAGGGTCCGGTGAGCAGTTCTTC
D: NA; V: TRBV5-4; length: 15; J: TRBJ1-2; size: few; CDR3: CASSFRPIGRYGYTF; DNA: TGTGCCAGCAGCTTTCGGCCCATCGGGAGGTATGGCTACACCTTC
D: TRBD2; V: TRBV4-1; length: 16; J: TRBJ2-7; size: NA; CDR3: CASSQDGTSGYYEQYF; DNA: TGCGCCAGCAGCCAAGATGGGACTAGCGGTTACTACGAGCAGTACTTC
D: TRBD1; V: TRBV30; length: 16; J: TRBJ2-7; size: once; CDR3: CAWSIPGQGRSYEQYF; DNA: TGTGCCTGGAGTATCCCGGGACAGGGACGATCCTACGAGCAGTACTTC
D: TRBD1; V: TRBV5-1; length: 15; J: TRBJ1-1; size: NA; CDR3: CASSPGQGRDTEAFF; DNA: TGCGCCAGCAGCCCGGGACAGGGACGGGACACTGAAGCTTTCTTT
D: TRBD1; V: TRBV18; length: 15; J: TRBJ1-1; size: NA; CDR3: CASSPIRDSTLEAFF; DNA: TGTGCCAGCTCACCAATCAGGGACAGCACCCTTGAAGCTTTCTTT
D: NA; V: TRBV28; length: 15; J: TRBJ2-2; size: NA; CDR3: CASRRGGADTGELFF; DNA: TGTGCCAGCCGAAGAGGGGGGGCGGACACCGGGGAGCTGTTTTTT
D: TRBD2; V: TRBV6-5; length: 15; J: TRBJ2-7; size: once; CDR3: CASSQGLAGIYEQYF; DNA: TGTGCCAGCAGTCAGGGACTAGCGGGTATCTACGAGCAGTACTTC
D: TRBD2; V: TRBV28; length: 15; J: TRBJ2-4; size: NA; CDR3: CASSLLAGPKNIQYF; DNA: TGTGCCAGCAGTTTATTAGCGGGTCCCAAAAACATTCAGTACTTC
D: TRBD2; V: TRBV5-4; length: 16; J: TRBJ2-1; size: once; CDR3: CASSPGGAGGGNEQFF; DNA: TGTGCCAGCAGCCCTGGCGGAGCGGGGGGCGGAAATGAGCAGTTCTTC
D: TRBD2; V: TRBV9; length: 18; J: TRBJ2-1; size: few; CDR3: CASSVVAELADPYNEQFF; DNA: TGTGCCAGCAGCGTAGTCGCCGAACTAGCGGATCCATACAATGAGCAGTTCTTC
D: TRBD2; V: TRBV28; length: 15; J: TRBJ2-7; size: NA; CDR3: CASSLWASGSYEQYF; DNA: TGTGCCAGCAGTTTATGGGCTAGCGGGAGTTACGAGCAGTACTTC
D: TRBD2; V: TRBV19; length: 16; J: TRBJ2-1; size: NA; CDR3: CASSSLAGGQYNEQFF; DNA: TGTGCCAGTAGTTCTCTAGCGGGAGGACAATACAATGAGCAGTTCTTC
D: TRBD1; V: TRBV5-1; length: 16; J: TRBJ1-1; size: NA; CDR3: CASSVGTGRTNTEAFF; DNA: TGCGCCAGCAGCGTGGGGACAGGGAGAACGAACACTGAAGCTTTCTTT
D: TRBD1; V: TRBV5-4; length: 13; J: TRBJ2-1; size: NA; CDR3: CASSFIQGNEQFF; DNA: TGTGCCAGCAGCTTTATACAGGGGAATGAGCAGTTCTTC
D: TRBD1; V: TRBV7-8; length: 16; J: TRBJ1-5; size: few; CDR3: CASSLRAGTENQPQHF; DNA: TGTGCCAGCAGCTTAAGGGCAGGGACAGAAAATCAGCCCCAGCATTTT
D: TRBD1; V: TRBV30; length: 12; J: TRBJ2-7; size: NA; CDR3: CAWTPGQGSQYF; DNA: TGTGCCTGGACCCCGGGACAGGGGTCGCAGTACTTC
D: TRBD1; V: TRBV19; length: 11; J: TRBJ1-1; size: NA; CDR3: CASGTTGVAFF; DNA: TGTGCCAGTGGTACAACAGGGGTAGCTTTCTTT
D: NA; V: TRBV28; length: 15; J: TRBJ2-1; size: NA; CDR3: CASSSPGLSYNEQFF; DNA: TGTGCCAGCAGTTCCCCAGGATTGTCCTACAATGAGCAGTTCTTC
D: NA; V: TRBV30; length: 15; J: TRBJ1-5; size: NA; CDR3: CAWSVGSGLGEPQHF; DNA: TGTGCCTGGAGTGTAGGGTCAGGGCTTGGGGAGCCCCAGCATTTT
D: NA; V: TRBV2; length: 12; J: TRBJ2-1; size: NA; CDR3: CASSLDRNEQFF; DNA: TGTGCCAGCAGTTTGGACAGAAATGAGCAGTTCTTC
D: NA; V: TRBV30; length: 16; J: TRBJ2-4; size: once; CDR3: CAWSVSLGLAKNIQYF; DNA: TGTGCCTGGAGTGTATCCTTGGGGCTAGCCAAAAACATTCAGTACTTC
D: TRBD2; V: TRBV19; length: 16; J: TRBJ2-1; size: NA; CDR3: CASSLSWGSGRNEQFF; DNA: TGTGCCAGTAGTCTTTCCTGGGGTAGCGGGAGAAATGAGCAGTTCTTC